Presented here are 7 T cell receptor beta chains from one specimen sequenced in a study of CXCR3-negative and CXCR3-positive naive CD8 T cells (dated by TCRdb to about 2019). The sequencer listed for this sample is NextSeq 550. The Human TCR Profiling Kit (MiLaboratory) was used to make UMI-labeled 5' RACE TRB cDNA libraries. Through TCRdb reprocessing, the reads give one entry per CDR3 protein sequence; DNA is omitted. This sample's listing comprises approximately 100,000 distinct CDR3 sequences. The ten most abundant clones make up around 1.7% of the sample. The specimen was naive CXCR3- CD8+ T cells from blood. Interpreted using the paper, the cell subset or site label stands for: CD45RO-CCR7+CD27+CD95- naive CD8+ T cells lacking CXCR3 (TNR3-). These receptor sequences come from a human donor in good health. Some clones in this sample may be carry-over from other donors' samples.

The chain couples TRBV7-9 to TRBJ2-3. Germline lookup yields CDR1 SEHNR and CDR2 FQNEAQ (reference sequence). This CDR3 has 14 residues. The CDR3 is CASSLGFGADTQYF.

The rearrangement links TRBV14 to TRBJ2-6. Germline V gene lookup returns CDR1 SGHDN and CDR2 FVKESK. This CDR3 has 18 residues. The CDR3 reads CASSQPYKRSSGANVLTF.

The genes are TRBV7-9 and TRBJ2-1; the TRBD2 assignment by TCRdb is unverifiable without DNA. CDR1 and CDR2 (germline): SEHNR, FQNEAQ (reference sequence). This CDR3 comprises 15 residues. The CDR3 is CASSLFGGASNEQFF.

The V gene is TRBV7-7, the J gene TRBJ1-1. The CDR3 has 17 amino acids. The germline V gene has CDR1 SSHAT and CDR2 FNYEAQ (reference sequence). This CDR3 is CASSFQGLDMMNTEAFF.

The chain couples TRBV3-1 to TRBJ2-7. The germline gives CDR1 LGHDT, CDR2 YNNKEL (reference sequence). The CDR3 runs to 15 residues. CDR3 sequence reads: CASSQTAFTSYEQYF.

CDR3 sequence reads: CASSFQDRELEQYF. The V and J genes are TRBV13 and TRBJ2-7; the D gene TCRdb calls, TRBD1, cannot be checked with no DNA. Looked up from germline, CDR1 is PRHDT and CDR2 is FYEKMQ (reference sequence). The length of the CDR3 is 14 residues.

The J gene is TRBJ2-1, the V gene TRBV3-1; TCRdb returns TRBD1, unconfirmable since there is no DNA. This CDR3 region has 15 residues. Germline CDR1 LGHDT, CDR2 YNNKEL (reference sequence). This chain's CDR3 is CASRRTGAKYNEQFF.